This TCR beta chain was documented in a study of blood T cell repertoires in COVID-19. Assay used: immunoSEQ multiplex PCR; TCRdb lists only in-frame clones, some missing. The data show around 130,000 clones, 84% seen once. Looked up from germline, CDR1 is SGHRS and CDR2 is YFSETQ. CDR3 length: 14 amino acids. The V end lost 3 bases, the J end lost 4 bases, and 13 bases lay between the germline ends. This clone was seen a few times. The receptor comes from a human donor in a cohort sampled during active COVID-19. The rearrangement links TRBV5-1 to TRBJ1-1, with D perhaps TRBD1 (5 bases). Sequencing was performed on peripheral blood. The CDR3 spells CASSYRVQGTEAFF. As DNA, the CDR3 is TGCGCCAGCAGCTATAGGGTCCAGGGCACTGAAGCTTTCTTT.